Below are 30 T cell receptor beta chains sequenced from a single sample in a study of T cells in Graves' hyperthyroidism and ophthalmopathy. Researchers amplified the TCR beta CDR3 regions from RNA transcripts. The HTBI primer set drove a first-round RT-PCR of the TCR CDR3. TCRdb used MiXCR to reprocess the multiplex PCR reads, holding one entry per CDR3 protein. This table holds around 520,000 distinct CDR3 sequences, 14% found once. Sequencing was carried out using blood. These receptors all come from a woman aged 40-49 years with Graves' hyperthyroidism.

The table lists this clonotype with many counts. The chain uses TRBV2 and TRBJ2-2; a weak D match, TRBD1 (5 bases). This CDR3 is 12 amino acids long. The V and J ends lost 3 bases and 8 bases respectively, with 7 bases between them. CDR1 and CDR2 (germline): SNHLY, FYNNEI. The CDR3 nucleotides read TGTGCCAGCAGTGAGCAGGGAGGGGAGCTGTTTTTT. It yields the protein CASSEQGGELFF.

This clonotype has more than one count but fewer than ten. This sequence joins TRBV3-1 and TRBJ2-3, with unresolved D. The CDR3 has 14 amino acids. Germline CDR1 is LGHDT and CDR2 is YNNKEL (reference sequence). V dropped 1 base and J dropped 6 bases, with 11 bases sitting between them. This chain's CDR3 is CASSQVQNGDTQYF. CDR3 bases: TGTGCCAGCAGCCAAGTTCAGAACGGGGATACGCAGTATTTT.

This clonotype was seen at least ten times. The gene calls are TRBV20-1 and TRBJ2-1; D is tentatively TRBD1 or TRBD2 (5 bases each). The CDR3 loop spans 14 amino acids. In germline, CDR1 is DFQATT, CDR2 SNEGSKA (reference sequence). Trimming took off 5 bases at V and 0 bases at J, with 11 bases between the two ends. The CDR3 reads CSAPGRSSYNEQFF. CDR3 DNA sequence: TGCAGTGCTCCGGGACGGAGCTCCTACAATGAGCAGTTCTTC.

Concerning this clonotype: Germline is not matched at one junction end, which may reflect a read error. The gene calls are TRBV18 and TRBJ2-7; D is perhaps TRBD2 (5 bases). Germline V gene sequence: CDR1 KGHSH, CDR2 LQKENI. The CDR3 has 14 residues. The CDR3 coding sequence is TGTACCAGCTCACCACTGCGACTATCTGTCGAGCAGTACTTC. This sequence encodes CTSSPLRLSVEQYF.

This clonotype turned up a few times. This sequence joins TRBV4-3 and TRBJ2-5; D is possibly TRBD2 (5 bases). This CDR3 is built from 14 residues. The ends were cut back, 4 bases at V and 4 bases at J, with 13 bases in the middle. Germline CDR1 reads LGHNA; CDR2 reads YSLEER. CDR3 DNA: TGCGCCAGCAGCCCCCTTCCGGGGTCAGAGACCCAGTACTTC. It translates to CASSPLPGSETQYF.

This clonotype was recorded many times. The gene calls are TRBV2 and TRBJ2-1; D not certain. CDR1 SNHLY and CDR2 FYNNEI come from the germline V gene. This CDR3 is built from 15 residues. V shed 5 bases and J shed 1 base, with 12 bases lying between them. CDR3 protein: CASSYSDPSYNEQFF. The CDR3 coding sequence is TGTGCCAGCAGTTACAGCGACCCTTCCTACAATGAGCAGTTCTTC.

This clonotype was picked up many times. The rearrangement uses TRBV6-1 and TRBJ2-3; D tentatively reads TRBD1 or TRBD2 (6 bases each). CDR3 length: 17 residues. CDR1 MNHNS and CDR2 SASEGT come from the germline V gene. V was pared by 6 bases and J by 0 bases, with 19 bases between. The CDR3 loop is CASSLKGGGLSTDTQYF. The CDR3, as DNA: TGTGCCAGCAGCCTAAAGGGGGGAGGACTTAGCACAGATACGCAGTATTTT.

With respect to this clonotype: This may be a read error: a much more frequent sequence differs by one nucleotide. This chain links TRBV3-1 with TRBJ1-2, with TRBD1 as a possible D gene (5 bases). The CDR3 contains 15 residues. The V gene's germline CDR1 is LGHDT and CDR2 YNNKEL (reference sequence). In DNA, the CDR3 is TGTGCCAGCAGCCAAGATGTACGGCAGGGTGGTGGCTACGCCTTC. Translating it yields CASSQDVRQGGGYAF.

The chain links TRBV5-1 to TRBJ2-7, with 9 bases lining up with TRBD1. The CDR3 extends over 14 amino acids. Germline CDR1 SGHRS, CDR2 YFSETQ. Trimming cost V 3 bases and J 7 bases; bases outside gene matches: 8. The CDR3 region has the DNA TGCGCCAGCAGCTGGGGACAGGGTATGAGGGAGCAGTACTTC. This sequence encodes CASSWGQGMREQYF. Full variable domain (outside the CDR3, taken from reference TRBV5-1 and TRBJ2-7): KAGVTQTPRYLIKTRGQQVTLSCSPISGHRSVSWYQQTPGQGLQFLFEYFSETQRNKGNFPGRFSGRQFSNSRSEMNVSTLELGDSALYLCASSWGQGMREQYFGPGTRLTVT.

There are many counts of this clonotype. The CDR3: CASSAGGIDTQYF. The CDR3 coding sequence is TGCGCCAGCAGTGCAGGGGGGATCGATACGCAGTATTTT. The chain carries TRBV10-1 and TRBJ2-3; possible D gene TRBD1, 7 bases. This CDR3 has 13 residues. Germline V gene sequence: CDR1 WNHNN, CDR2 SYGVQD (reference sequence). V was trimmed by 4 bases and J by 6 bases, leaving 11 bases between them.

V gene TRBV7-9 combines with J gene TRBJ2-7, with D uncertain. The CDR3 spans 13 residues. Between the trimmed V and J ends, which lost 5 bases and 2 bases, there was a span of 10 bases. CDR1 is SEHNR and CDR2 is FQNEAQ in the germline V gene (reference sequence). The CDR3 DNA sequence: TGTGCCAGCAGCGTTCTAGAAACCTACGAGCAGTACTTC. It yields the protein CASSVLETYEQYF.

This clonotype was counted ten times or more. The chain employs TRBV6-1 and TRBJ2-1; TRBD2 matches at 9 bases. The CDR3 has 17 residues. CDR1 and CDR2 from the germline V gene are MNHNS and SASEGT. V was clipped by 2 bases and J by 7 bases; unmatched bases: 12. In DNA form, the CDR3 reads TGTGCCAGCAGTGAACGGAATAGCGGGAGTACCCCAAATGAGCAGTTCTTC. Translation gives CASSERNSGSTPNEQFF.

In its sample, this clonotype was seen many times. The CDR3: CASQLGTYGGYEQYF. The CDR3 DNA reads as TGTGCCAGTCAACTTGGGACTTACGGGGGATACGAGCAGTACTTC. J is TRBJ2-7 and V is TRBV6-2 or TRBV6-3; TRBD2 might be the D (6 bases). This CDR3 contains 15 residues. Germline V gives CDR1 MNHEY, CDR2 SVGEGT. V lost 9 bases, J lost 4 bases, and 22 bases lay in between.

This clonotype was seen a handful of times. CDR3 amino acids: CASCGDRMNTEAFF. As DNA, the CDR3 is TGTGCCAGTTGCGGGGACAGGATGAACACTGAAGCTTTCTTT. The chain combines TRBV12-3 or TRBV12-4 with TRBJ1-1, with TRBD1 identical over 8 bases. V lost 9 bases, J lost 0 bases, and 6 bases stayed unmatched. This CDR3 contains 14 residues.

The J gene is TRBJ1-1, the V gene TRBV28, with 10 bases that match TRBD1. V lost 2 bases and J lost 1; bases outside the gene matches: 4. The CDR3 loop spans 16 amino acids. In germline, CDR1 is MDHEN, CDR2 SYDVKM. The CDR3: CASSLGGQGWNTEAFF. CDR3 nucleotides: TGTGCCAGCAGTTTAGGGGGACAGGGGTGGAACACTGAAGCTTTCTTT.

The chain recombines TRBV12-3 or TRBV12-4 with TRBJ2-5; 8 positions match TRBD2. V dropped 5 bases and J dropped 5; count of bases not matched to a gene: 7. CDR3 length: 14 residues. The CDR3 DNA sequence: TGTGCCAGCAGTACCCCGGGGGGGGGTGAGACCCAGTACTTC. Protein sequence: CASSTPGGGETQYF.

With respect to this clonotype: A much larger clone differs by one base, so this may be a read error. V gene TRBV2 combines with J gene TRBJ2-7, with TRBD2 identical over 9 bases. Germline V gene data show CDR1 as SNHLY and CDR2 as FYNNEI. CDR3 length: 15 amino acids. Germline trimming cut 1 base from V and 4 bases from J; bases unmatched to any gene: 5. For the CDR3, the DNA is TGTGCCAGCAGTGAAGGGCGGGAGGGCTTTTACGAGCAGTACTTC. Its protein is CASSEGREGFYEQYF.

The chain recombines TRBV28 with TRBJ2-3, with TRBD2 as a possible D gene (5 bases). Trimming left V 6 bases short and J 2 bases short, with 15 bases between. In germline, CDR1 is MDHEN, CDR2 SYDVKM. CDR3 length equals 15 residues. DNA of the CDR3: TGTGCCAGCAGATCACTAGTTAATCCCACAGATACGCAGTATTTT. Residues: CASRSLVNPTDTQYF.

There are a few counts of this clonotype. The rearrangement uses TRBV5-1 and TRBJ1-5; perhaps TRBD1 as D (6 bases). Germline loops: CDR1 SGHRS, CDR2 YFSETQ. Trimming removed 0 bases from V and 1 base from J, with 20 bases in between. This CDR3 spans 19 amino acids. This chain's CDR3 is CASSLGVRGSLRSNQPQHF. In DNA, the CDR3 is TGCGCCAGCAGCTTGGGTGTCAGGGGTTCTTTACGGAGCAATCAGCCCCAGCATTTT.

The sample holds many counts of this clonotype. The rearrangement joins TRBV28 to TRBJ1-2; the match to TRBD1 covers 7 bases. V was pared by 3 bases and J by 1 base, with 5 bases of the junction left unmatched. Looked up from germline, CDR1 is MDHEN and CDR2 is SYDVKM. The CDR3 length is 15 residues. Here the CDR3 reads CASSLAGGLNYGYTF. CDR3 in DNA: TGTGCCAGCAGTTTGGCAGGGGGTCTTAACTATGGCTACACCTTC.

This clonotype turned up a few times. The chain has TRBV19 and TRBJ1-4; D is perhaps TRBD1 (5 bases). The CDR3 has 14 residues. Germline values: CDR1 LNHDA, CDR2 SQIVND (reference sequence). The ends were cut back, 10 bases at V and 7 bases at J, with 19 bases in the middle. Written as DNA, the CDR3 is TGTGCCACCAAAGAGGGGAGAGGCGGTGAAAAACTGTTTTTT. It is translated as CATKEGRGGEKLFF. The variable domain in full, with the rest retrieved from reference TRBV19 and TRBJ1-4, is DGGITQSPKYLFRKEGQNVTLSCEQNLNHDAMYWYRQDPGQGLRLIYYSQIVNDFQKGDIAEGYSVSREKKESFPLTVTSAQKNPTAFYLCATKEGRGGEKLFFGSGTQLSVL.

This clonotype was counted many times. This sequence joins TRBV20-1 and TRBJ2-3; 12 nucleotides agree with TRBD2. J gave up 4 bases and V 1 base, and 6 bases lay outside the gene matches. This CDR3 is built from 16 residues. CDR1 is DFQATT, CDR2 SNEGSKA, per germline (reference sequence). CDR3 nucleotide sequence: TGCAGTGCTAGAGGGCGACTAGCGGGAGTCTCAGATACGCAGTATTTT. It specifies CSARGRLAGVSDTQYF.

V gene TRBV9 combines with J gene TRBJ2-2; possibly TRBD2 for D (6 bases). The V end was cut by 3 bases, the J end by 0 bases, with 12 bases between. The CDR3 consists of 16 residues. From germline, CDR1 is SGDLS and CDR2 YYNGEE. The CDR3 protein is CASSAFSGSNTGELFF. As DNA, the CDR3 is TGTGCCAGCAGCGCTTTTAGCGGCTCGAACACCGGGGAGCTGTTTTTT.

The chain couples TRBV6-1 to TRBJ2-2; 7 nucleotides align to TRBD1. CDR1 is MNHNS and CDR2 is SASEGT in the germline V gene. The CDR3 runs to 16 residues. Trimming cost V 6 bases and J 4 bases; bases outside gene matches: 11. This chain's CDR3 is CASRPGQKSFTGELFF. The CDR3 DNA reads as TGTGCCAGCAGACCGGGACAGAAATCTTTCACCGGGGAGCTGTTTTTT.

This clonotype came up many times. The chain is built from TRBV15 and TRBJ2-5; 8 nucleotides agree with TRBD1. Unmatched junction bases numbered 11, after V lost 0 bases and J lost 5 bases. Germline CDR1 LNHNV, CDR2 YYDKDF (reference sequence). The CDR3 length is 17 residues. CDR3 coding DNA: TGTGCCACCAGCAGAGATCGGCTGACAGGGGAGTGGGAGACCCAGTACTTC. It specifies CATSRDRLTGEWETQYF.

Ten or more counts support this clonotype. The rearrangement joins TRBV3-1 to TRBJ2-1, with 7 bases lining up with TRBD1. CDR3 length: 15 amino acids. Germline loops: CDR1 LGHDT, CDR2 YNNKEL (reference sequence). V gave up 3 bases and J gave up 10 bases; unmatched junction bases: 12. The CDR3 loop reads CASSQNRGHLGEQFF. The CDR3 DNA sequence: TGTGCCAGCAGCCAGAACAGGGGTCACCTTGGGGAGCAGTTCTTC.

The chain recombines TRBV19 with TRBJ1-6; perhaps TRBD1 as D (5 bases). The V end was cut by 3 bases, the J end by 7 bases, with 7 bases between. This CDR3 contains 13 residues. Germline V lookup: CDR1 LNHDA, CDR2 SQIVND (reference sequence). CDR3 amino acids: CASSIGTNSPLHF. CDR3 in DNA: TGTGCCAGTAGTATCGGGACGAATTCACCCCTCCACTTT.

This clonotype has a count of ten or more. The chain joins TRBV13 to TRBJ2-7, with D perhaps matching TRBD2 (6 bases). Germline V gene sequence: CDR1 PRHDT, CDR2 FYEKMQ (reference sequence). CDR3 length: 14 amino acids. V was pared by 5 bases and J by 4 bases, with 15 bases between. The CDR3 DNA follows: TGTGCCAGCAGCCCACGAGGGAGGACTTACGAGCAGTACTTC. Its protein is CASSPRGRTYEQYF.

V usage is TRBV19 and J usage is TRBJ2-3, with 8 nucleotides matching TRBD2. This CDR3 spans 15 amino acids. CDR1 and CDR2 (germline): LNHDA, SQIVND (reference sequence). Trimming at V came to 5 bases and at J to 4 bases, leaving 8 bases not matched to a gene. CDR3 DNA: TGTGCCAGTAGTCGGGGGGGGGGAAACTCAGATACGCAGTATTTT. It encodes CASSRGGGNSDTQYF.

The gene calls are TRBV11-2 and TRBJ2-7, with D unresolved. V lost 5 bases and J lost 4, with 21 bases in between. Germline CDR1 reads SGHAT; CDR2 reads FQNNGV. The CDR3 is 16 amino acids. The DNA of the CDR3 is TGTGCCAGCAGCCCCCTGTTCACGAGACCCAAATACGAGCAGTACTTC. Amino acids: CASSPLFTRPKYEQYF.